This T cell receptor beta chain was sequenced during a study of blood T cell repertoires in COVID-19. Study information: COVID-19 samples from acute and convalescent phases originated in the United States, Italy and Spain. From T cells, B-cell-depleted T cells, or PBMCs came the material, which was cDNA or gDNA.

The CDR3 is made up of 13 amino acids. Per germline, CDR1 SGHRS and CDR2 YFSETQ. The V end lost 6 bases, the J end lost 2 bases, and 11 bases lay between the germline ends. In the authors' workflow: Estimated nucleated cell counts came from reference gene primer amplification. TCRdb's table, derived via immunoSEQ multiplex PCR, lists solely in-frame clones and lacks some. V, J and clone size were drawn from that table, and D and trimming were deduced from the DNA. This sample has 95,000 to 150,000 clones, with around 81% found just once. The sequenced sample was peripheral blood. The V and J genes are TRBV5-1 and TRBJ1-1; the D gene is possibly TRBD1 (6 bases). The clonotype comes from a man between 65 and 85 years old with acute or convalescent COVID-19. CDR3 nucleotide sequence: TGCGCCAGCAACGGACAGCTTAACACTGAAGCTTTCTTT. This translates into CASNGQLNTEAFF.